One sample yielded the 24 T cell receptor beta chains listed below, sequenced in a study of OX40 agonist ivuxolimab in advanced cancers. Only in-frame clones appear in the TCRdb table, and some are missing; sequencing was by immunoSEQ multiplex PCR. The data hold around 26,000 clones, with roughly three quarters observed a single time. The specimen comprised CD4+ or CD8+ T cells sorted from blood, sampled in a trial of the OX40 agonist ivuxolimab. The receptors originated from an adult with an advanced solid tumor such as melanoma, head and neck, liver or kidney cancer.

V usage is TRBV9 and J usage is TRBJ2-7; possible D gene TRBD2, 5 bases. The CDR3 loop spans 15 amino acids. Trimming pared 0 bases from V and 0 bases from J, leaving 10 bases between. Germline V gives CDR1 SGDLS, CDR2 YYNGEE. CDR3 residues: CASSVDQGSSYEQYF. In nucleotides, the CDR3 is TGTGCCAGCAGCGTAGACCAAGGGAGCTCCTACGAGCAGTACTTC.

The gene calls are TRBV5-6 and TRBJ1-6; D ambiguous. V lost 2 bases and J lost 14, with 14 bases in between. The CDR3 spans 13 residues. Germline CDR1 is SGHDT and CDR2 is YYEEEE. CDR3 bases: TGTGCCAGCAGCTTTCGACCCGATAGCTCCCTCCACTTT. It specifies CASSFRPDSSLHF.

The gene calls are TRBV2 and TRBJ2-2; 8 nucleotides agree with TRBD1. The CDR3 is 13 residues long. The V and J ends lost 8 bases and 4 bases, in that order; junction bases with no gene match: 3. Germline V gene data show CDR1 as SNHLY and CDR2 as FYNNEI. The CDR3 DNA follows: TGTGCCAGCTCGACAGGGGTCACCGGGGAGCTGTTTTTT. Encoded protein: CASSTGVTGELFF.

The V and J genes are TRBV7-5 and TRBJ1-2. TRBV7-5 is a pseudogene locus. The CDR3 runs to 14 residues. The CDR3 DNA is TGTGTCAGAAGCGTAGTTCTCGGAGCTGATGGCTACACCTTC. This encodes CVRSVVLGADGYTF.

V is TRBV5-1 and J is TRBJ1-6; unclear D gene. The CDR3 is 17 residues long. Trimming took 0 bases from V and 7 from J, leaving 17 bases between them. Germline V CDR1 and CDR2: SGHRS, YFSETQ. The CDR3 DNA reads TGCGCCAGCAGCTTGGTAATGGGAGGTGTCGAGAATTCACCCCTCCACTTT. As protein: CASSLVMGGVENSPLHF.

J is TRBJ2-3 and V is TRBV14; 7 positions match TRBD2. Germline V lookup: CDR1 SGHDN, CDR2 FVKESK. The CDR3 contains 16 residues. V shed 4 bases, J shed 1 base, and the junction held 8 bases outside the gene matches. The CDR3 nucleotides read TGTGCCAGCAGCCCCCTCGATGCGGGGGGCACAGATACGCAGTATTTT. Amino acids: CASSPLDAGGTDTQYF.

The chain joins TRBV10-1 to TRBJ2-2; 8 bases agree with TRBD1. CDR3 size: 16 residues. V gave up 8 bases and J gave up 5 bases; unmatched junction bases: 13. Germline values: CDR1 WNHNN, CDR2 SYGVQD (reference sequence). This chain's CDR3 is CASSWTGPLGTGELFF. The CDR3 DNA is TGCGCCAGCTCTTGGACAGGGCCCCTCGGGACCGGGGAGCTGTTTTTT.

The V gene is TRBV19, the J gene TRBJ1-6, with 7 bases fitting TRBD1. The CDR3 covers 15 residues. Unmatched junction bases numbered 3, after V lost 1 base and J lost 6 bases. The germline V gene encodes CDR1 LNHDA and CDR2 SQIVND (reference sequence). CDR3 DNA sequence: TGTGCCAGTAGTATAGGAGGGGGCCGTAATTCACCCCTCCACTTT. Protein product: CASSIGGGRNSPLHF.

CDR3 region: CASSFHWNNEKLFF. CDR3 nucleotide sequence: TGTGCCAGCAGCTTCCACTGGAATAATGAAAAACTGTTTTTT. The V and J genes are TRBV7-8 and TRBJ1-4, with D uncertain. The CDR3 loop spans 14 amino acids. The germline gives CDR1 SGHVS, CDR2 FQNEAQ. V was pared by 3 bases and J by 4 bases, with 9 bases between.

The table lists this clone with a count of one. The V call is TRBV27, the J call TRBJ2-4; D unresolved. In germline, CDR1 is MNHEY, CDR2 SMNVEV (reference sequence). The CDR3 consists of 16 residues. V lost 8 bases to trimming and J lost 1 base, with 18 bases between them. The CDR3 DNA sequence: TGTGCCAGCTCCGTGGGGAATCTGGGGGCCAAAAACATTCAGTACTTC. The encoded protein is CASSVGNLGAKNIQYF.

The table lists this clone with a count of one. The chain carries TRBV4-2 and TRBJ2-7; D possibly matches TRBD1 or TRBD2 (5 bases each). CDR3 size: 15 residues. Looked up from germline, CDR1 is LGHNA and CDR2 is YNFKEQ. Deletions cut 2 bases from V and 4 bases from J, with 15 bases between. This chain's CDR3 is CASSQFGTQGYEQYF. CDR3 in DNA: TGTGCCAGCAGCCAATTCGGGACCCAAGGGTACGAGCAGTACTTC.

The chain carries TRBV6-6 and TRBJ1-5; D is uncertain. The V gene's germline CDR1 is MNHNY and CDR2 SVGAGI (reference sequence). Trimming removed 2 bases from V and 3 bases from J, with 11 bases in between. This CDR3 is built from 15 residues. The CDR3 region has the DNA TGTGCCAGCAGTTACACCACAGCCCTCAATCAGCCCCAGCATTTT. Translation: CASSYTTALNQPQHF.

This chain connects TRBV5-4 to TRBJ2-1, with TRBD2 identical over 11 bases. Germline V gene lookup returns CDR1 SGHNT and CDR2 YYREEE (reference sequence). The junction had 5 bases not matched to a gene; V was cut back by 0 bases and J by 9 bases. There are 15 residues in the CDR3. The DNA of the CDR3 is TGTGCCAGCAGCTTGGTAGCGGGGGGGCAGGTTGAGCAGTTCTTC. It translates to CASSLVAGGQVEQFF.

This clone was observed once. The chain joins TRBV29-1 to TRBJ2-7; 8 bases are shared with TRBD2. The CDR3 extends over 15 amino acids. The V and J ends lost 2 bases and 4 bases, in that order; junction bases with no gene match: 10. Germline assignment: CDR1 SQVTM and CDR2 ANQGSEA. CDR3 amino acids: CSVERVGGAGYEQYF. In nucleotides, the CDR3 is TGCAGCGTTGAACGAGTCGGGGGGGCCGGTTACGAGCAGTACTTC.

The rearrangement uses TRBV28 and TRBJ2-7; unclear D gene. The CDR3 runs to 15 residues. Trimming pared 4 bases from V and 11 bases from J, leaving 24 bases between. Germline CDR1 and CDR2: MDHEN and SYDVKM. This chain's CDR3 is CASSSVIRYPLGKYF. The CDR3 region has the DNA TGTGCCAGCAGTTCGGTGATCAGGTACCCCTTGGGGAAGTACTTC.

The CDR3 loop reads CASSIPGEPETQYF. The CDR3 DNA sequence: TGTGCCAGCAGCATCCCCGGGGAGCCGGAGACCCAGTACTTC. V gene TRBV21-1 combines with J gene TRBJ2-5; the DNA was not compared with TRBD2, the D call given in the table. TRBV21-1 is given as a pseudogene. The CDR3 consists of 14 residues.

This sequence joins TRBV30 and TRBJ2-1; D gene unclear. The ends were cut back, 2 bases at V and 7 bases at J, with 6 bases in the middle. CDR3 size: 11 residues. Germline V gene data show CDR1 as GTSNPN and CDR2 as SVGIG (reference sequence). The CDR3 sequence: CAWSLTNEQFF. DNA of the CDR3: TGTGCCTGGAGTTTAACAAATGAGCAGTTCTTC.

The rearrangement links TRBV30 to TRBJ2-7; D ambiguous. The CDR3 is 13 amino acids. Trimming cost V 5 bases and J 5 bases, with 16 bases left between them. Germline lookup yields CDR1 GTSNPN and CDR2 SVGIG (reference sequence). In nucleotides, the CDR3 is TGTGCCTGGTCCCTAGGGTATGACGACGAGCAGTACTTC. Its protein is CAWSLGYDDEQYF.

In DNA, the CDR3 is TGTGCCAGCAGTGAATTCGGGGAGAGGCTCACAGATACGCAGTATTTT. Its translation: CASSEFGERLTDTQYF. V and J are TRBV6-1 and TRBJ2-3, with D possibly TRBD2 on 5 matching bases. Trimming removed 2 bases at V and 2 bases at J, with 14 bases between. This CDR3 spans 16 amino acids. Germline values: CDR1 MNHNS, CDR2 SASEGT.

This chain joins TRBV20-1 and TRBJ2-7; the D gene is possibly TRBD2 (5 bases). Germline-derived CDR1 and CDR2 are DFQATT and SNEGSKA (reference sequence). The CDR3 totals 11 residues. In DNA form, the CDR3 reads TGCATCAACCGGGGATCCTACGAGCAGTACTTC. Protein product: CINRGSYEQYF.

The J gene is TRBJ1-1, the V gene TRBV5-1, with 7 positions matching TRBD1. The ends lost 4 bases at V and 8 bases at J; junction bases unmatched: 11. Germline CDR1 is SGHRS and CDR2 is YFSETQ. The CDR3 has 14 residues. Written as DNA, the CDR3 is TGCGCCAGCAGCGCGGGACTCCTAGGGGGCGAAGCTTTCTTT. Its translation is CASSAGLLGGEAFF.

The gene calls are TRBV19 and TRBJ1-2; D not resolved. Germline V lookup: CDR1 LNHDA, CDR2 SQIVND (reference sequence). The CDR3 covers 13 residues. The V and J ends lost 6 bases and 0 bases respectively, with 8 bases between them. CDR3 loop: CASRDTANYGYTF. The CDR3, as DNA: TGTGCCAGTAGAGACACAGCTAACTATGGCTACACCTTC.

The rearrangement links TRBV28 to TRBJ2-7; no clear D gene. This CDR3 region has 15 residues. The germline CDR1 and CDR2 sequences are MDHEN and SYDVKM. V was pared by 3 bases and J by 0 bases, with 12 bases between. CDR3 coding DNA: TGTGCCAGCAGTTTCATCTCAGCGAGCTCCTACGAGCAGTACTTC. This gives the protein CASSFISASSYEQYF.

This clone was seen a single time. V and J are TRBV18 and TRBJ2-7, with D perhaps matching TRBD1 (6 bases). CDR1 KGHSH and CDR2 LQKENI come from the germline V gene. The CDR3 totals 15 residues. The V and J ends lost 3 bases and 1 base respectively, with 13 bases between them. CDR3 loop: CASSPGQGNSYEQYF. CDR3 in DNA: TGTGCCAGCTCACCTGGGCAGGGGAATTCCTACGAGCAGTACTTC.